This T cell receptor beta chain appears in the sequencing data of a study of PD-1 blockade in classical Hodgkin lymphoma. There are 14 residues in the CDR3. Germline values: CDR1 SEHNR, CDR2 FQNEAQ (reference sequence). V lost 8 bases and J lost 2; bases outside the gene matches: 6. Time point here: cycle 4 day 1 (C4D1), after around six weeks of nivolumab. No patient escaped relapse after autologous stem cell transplantation, and brentuximab vedotin exposure varied. Sequenced by immunoSEQ multiplex PCR; TCRdb stores in-frame clones only, minus some. The sample shows tens of thousands of clones, approximately 90% of them seen only once. The count of this clone is one.

The source material was peripheral blood mononuclear cells (PBMCs), sampled before the fourth cycle of nivolumab. The receptor's source is a human donor with classical Hodgkin lymphoma. The chain uses TRBV7-9 and TRBJ2-7; 10 bases are a match to TRBD1. This chain's CDR3 is CASLRGQGAYEQYF. For the CDR3, the DNA is TGTGCCAGCTTACGTGGACAGGGGGCCTACGAGCAGTACTTC.